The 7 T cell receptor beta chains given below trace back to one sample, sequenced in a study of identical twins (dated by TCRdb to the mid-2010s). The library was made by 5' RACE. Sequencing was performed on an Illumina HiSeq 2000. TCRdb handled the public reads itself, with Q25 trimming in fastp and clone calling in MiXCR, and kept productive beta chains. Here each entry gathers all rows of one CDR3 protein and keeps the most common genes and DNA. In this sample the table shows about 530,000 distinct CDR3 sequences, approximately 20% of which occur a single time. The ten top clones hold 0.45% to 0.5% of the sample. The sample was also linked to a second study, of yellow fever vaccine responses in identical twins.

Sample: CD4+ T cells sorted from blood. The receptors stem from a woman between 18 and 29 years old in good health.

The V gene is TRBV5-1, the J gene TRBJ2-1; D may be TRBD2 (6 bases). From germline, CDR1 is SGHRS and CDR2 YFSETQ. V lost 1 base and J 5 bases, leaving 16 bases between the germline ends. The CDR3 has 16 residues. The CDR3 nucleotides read TGCGCCAGCAGCTTGCGCTTGGGGGGATTGGACAATGAGCAGTTCTTC. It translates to CASSLRLGGLDNEQFF.

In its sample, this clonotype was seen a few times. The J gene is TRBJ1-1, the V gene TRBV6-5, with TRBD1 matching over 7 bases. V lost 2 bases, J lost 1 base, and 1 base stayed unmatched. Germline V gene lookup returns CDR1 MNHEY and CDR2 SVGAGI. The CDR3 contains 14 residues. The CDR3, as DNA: TGTGCCAGCAGTTACACAGGGGAGAACACTGAAGCTTTCTTT. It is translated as CASSYTGENTEAFF.

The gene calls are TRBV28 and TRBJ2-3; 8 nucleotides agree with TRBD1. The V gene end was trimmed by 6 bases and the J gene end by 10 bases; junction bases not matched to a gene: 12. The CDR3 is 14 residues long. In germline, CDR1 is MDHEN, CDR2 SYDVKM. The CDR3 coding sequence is TGTGCCAGCAGATTCGGACAGGGTTTAATTCCGCAGTATTTT. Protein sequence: CASRFGQGLIPQYF.

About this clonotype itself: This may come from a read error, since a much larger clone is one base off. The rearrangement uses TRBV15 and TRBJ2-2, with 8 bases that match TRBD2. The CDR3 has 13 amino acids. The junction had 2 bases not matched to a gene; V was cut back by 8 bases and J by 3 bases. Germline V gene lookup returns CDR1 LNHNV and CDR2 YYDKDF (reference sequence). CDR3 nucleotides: TGTGCCACCGCGGGAGGCTACACCGGGGAGCTGTTTTTT. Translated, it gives CATAGGYTGELFF.

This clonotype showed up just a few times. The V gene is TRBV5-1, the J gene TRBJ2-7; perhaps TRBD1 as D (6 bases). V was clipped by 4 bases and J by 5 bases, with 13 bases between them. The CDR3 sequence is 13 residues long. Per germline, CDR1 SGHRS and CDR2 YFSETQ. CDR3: CASSEGQAHEQYV. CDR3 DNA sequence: TGCGCCAGCAGCGAGGGACAAGCCCACGAGCAGTACGTC.

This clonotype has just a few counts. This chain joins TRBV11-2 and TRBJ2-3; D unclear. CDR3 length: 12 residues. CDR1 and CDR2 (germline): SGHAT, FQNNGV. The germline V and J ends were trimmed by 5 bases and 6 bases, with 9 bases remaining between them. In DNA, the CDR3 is TGTGCCAGCAGCCCCCCTCAGGATACGCAGTATTTT. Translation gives CASSPPQDTQYF.

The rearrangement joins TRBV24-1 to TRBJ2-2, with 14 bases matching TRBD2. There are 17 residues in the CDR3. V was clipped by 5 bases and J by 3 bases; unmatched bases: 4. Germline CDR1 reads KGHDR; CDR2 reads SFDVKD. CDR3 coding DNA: TGTGCCACCAGTGCCCTGGGACTAGCGGGAGACACCGGGGAGCTGTTTTTT. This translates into CATSALGLAGDTGELFF.